This TCR beta chain was retrieved from a study of control samples from healthy donors and cancer patients (TCRdb year 2020). Details on this clone: Its binding antigen is unknown. Nothing much larger sits one base from this clone, and base qualities are not available.

Looking up the germline V gene (reference sequence) yields CDR1 SEHNR and CDR2 FQNEAQ. Trimming costs V 2 bases and J 1 base, and their ends lie 12 bases apart. The CDR3 contains 16 residues, cysteine and phenylalanine counted. The CDR3 DNA has 48 bases and is translated from base 1. Library preparation used the immunoSEQ multiplex PCR assay. TCRdb obtained this table from immuneACCESS and retained in-frame rearrangements with V and J assigned. These tables miss some clones; where compared with another copy, unresolved V genes account for less than half of the shortfall, and the remainder is unexplained. The sample table shows 90,000 to 100,000 clones, and around 85% are seen once. Of the sample, 38% is held by the ten largest clones.

The chain employs TRBV7-9 and TRBJ1-3; the D gene identity is not certain. The sample was PBMCs. The receptor comes from a man between 65 and 79 years old with lung cancer. The CDR3 region: CASSLRQGLSGNTIYF. The DNA sequence is TGTGCCAGCAGCTTACGGCAAGGCCTGTCTGGAAACACCATATATTTT.